The 29 T cell receptor beta chains in this list originate from one sample, sequenced in a study of ipilimumab plus nivolumab after autologous stem cell transplantation. Generated by immunoSEQ multiplex PCR, the TCRdb table keeps only in-frame clones and is missing some. The sample holds 15,000 or so clones, approximately 82% seen once. The sample consisted of PBMCs, taken in a trial of ipilimumab plus nivolumab as post-transplant consolidation. Receptors were obtained from a male donor with diffuse large B-cell lymphoma.

This clone was seen once. The chain employs TRBV10-3 and TRBJ2-3; TRBD2 aligns across 11 bases. CDR1 is ENHRY, CDR2 SYGVKD, per germline. This CDR3 has 18 residues. Trimming at V came to 0 bases and at J to 0 bases, leaving 5 bases not matched to a gene. CDR3 region: CAISESVSGGASTDTQYF. The CDR3 coding sequence is TGTGCCATCAGTGAGTCCGTTAGCGGGGGGGCCAGCACAGATACGCAGTATTTT.

The V gene is TRBV5-1, the J gene TRBJ2-1, with TRBD2 matching over 10 bases. CDR3 size: 15 residues. J gave up 3 bases and V 4 bases, and 4 bases lay outside the gene matches. Germline CDR1 reads SGHRS; CDR2 reads YFSETQ. CDR3 residues: CASSLAGAYYNEQFF. The DNA for the CDR3 is TGCGCCAGCAGCCTAGCGGGGGCTTACTACAATGAGCAGTTCTTC. Drawing the rest from reference TRBV5-1 and TRBJ2-1, the complete variable domain is KAGVTQTPRYLIKTRGQQVTLSCSPISGHRSVSWYQQTPGQGLQFLFEYFSETQRNKGNFPGRFSGRQFSNSRSEMNVSTLELGDSALYLCASSLAGAYYNEQFFGPGTRLTVL.

The V gene is TRBV7-6, the J gene TRBJ2-1; the match to TRBD2 covers 12 bases. V gave up 2 bases and J gave up 3 bases; unmatched junction bases: 8. The CDR3 totals 18 residues. In germline, CDR1 is SGHVS, CDR2 FNYEAQ. The CDR3 protein is CASSLSSGGAVFYNEQFF. The DNA of the CDR3 is TGTGCCAGCAGCTTATCTAGCGGGGGGGCTGTGTTCTACAATGAGCAGTTCTTC.

This sequence joins TRBV5-1 and TRBJ2-3; D call uncertain. V was pared by 7 bases and J by 0 bases, with 9 bases between. The CDR3 sequence is 13 residues long. Looked up from germline, CDR1 is SGHRS and CDR2 is YFSETQ. CDR3 bases: TGCGCCAGCTCCCTAGAGAGCACAGATACGCAGTATTTT. It codes for CASSLESTDTQYF.

The genes are TRBV6-6 and TRBJ2-1; 7 bases agree with TRBD2. The germline CDR1 and CDR2 sequences are MNHNY and SVGAGI (reference sequence). This CDR3 is built from 14 residues. Losses at the gene ends were 5 bases for V and 7 bases for J; bases not matched to a gene: 8. The CDR3, as DNA: TGTGCCAGCAGTCGAAAGGGAGGGAGGAATGAGCAGTTCTTC. The encoded protein is CASSRKGGRNEQFF.

The chain combines TRBV7-9 with TRBJ2-6; D perhaps matches TRBD2 (6 bases). In germline, CDR1 is SEHNR, CDR2 FQNEAQ (reference sequence). The CDR3 extends over 16 amino acids. Trimming pared 1 base from V and 11 bases from J, leaving 18 bases between. The CDR3 protein is CASSLGGATGSDVLTF. For the CDR3, the DNA is TGTGCCAGCAGCTTAGGCGGGGCCACCGGGTCCGACGTCCTGACTTTC.

The CDR3 DNA is TGTGCCACCGGAGGGGGACAGGGGAACACCGGGGAGCTGTTTTTT. Encoded protein: CATGGGQGNTGELFF. The chain combines TRBV15 with TRBJ2-2; 9 bases line up with TRBD1. Germline-derived CDR1 and CDR2 are LNHNV and YYDKDF (reference sequence). J was trimmed by 1 base and V by 8 bases; bases with no gene match: 5. This CDR3 contains 15 residues. The full variable domain, completed using reference TRBV15 and TRBJ2-2, is DAMVIQNPRYQVTQFGKPVTLSCSQTLNHNVMYWYQQKSSQAPKLLFHYYDKDFNNEADTPDNFQSRRPNTSFCFLDIRSPGLGDTAMYLCATGGGQGNTGELFFGEGSRLTVL.

This rearrangement joins TRBV6-5 to TRBJ2-5, with D perhaps TRBD2 (6 bases). The CDR3 extends over 15 amino acids. Trimming removed 2 bases at V and 5 bases at J, with 15 bases between. Germline V lookup: CDR1 MNHEY, CDR2 SVGAGI. This CDR3 reads CASSYGGAGRETQYF. The CDR3 nucleotides are TGTGCCAGCAGTTACGGAGGGGCGGGTAGGGAGACCCAGTACTTC.

The chain joins TRBV2 to TRBJ1-5; no reliable D call. Per germline, CDR1 SNHLY and CDR2 FYNNEI. The CDR3 is 13 amino acids. V was trimmed by 6 bases and J by 1 base, leaving 7 bases between them. The DNA of the CDR3 is TGTGCCAGCAGGGCAGGCAGCAATCAGCCCCAGCATTTT. Translation gives CASRAGSNQPQHF.

The CDR3 loop is CASSAGAAYEQYF. The CDR3 bases are TGTGCCAGCTCTGCCGGGGCCGCATACGAGCAGTACTTC. The genes are TRBV18 and TRBJ2-5; TRBD1 or TRBD2 may be the D gene (5 bases each). The DNA end is more similar to TRBJ2-7, so the J call may be wrong. This CDR3 has 13 residues. CDR1 KGHSH and CDR2 LQKENI come from the germline V gene.

The chain carries TRBV5-1 and TRBJ2-7; 7 positions match TRBD2. This CDR3 comprises 14 residues. Germline-derived CDR1 and CDR2 are SGHRS and YFSETQ. Losses at the gene ends were 4 bases for V and 1 base for J; bases not matched to a gene: 5. Written as DNA, the CDR3 is TGCGCCAGCAGCACGTCACTAGCGTCCTACGAGCAGTACTTC. Protein: CASSTSLASYEQYF.

In this sample, this clone turned up a few times. The rearrangement links TRBV19 to TRBJ1-1; D unclear. The length of the CDR3 is 12 residues. The V end lost 1 base, the J end lost 7 bases, and 7 bases lay between the germline ends. The germline CDR1 and CDR2 sequences are LNHDA and SQIVND (reference sequence). CDR3 coding DNA: TGTGCCAGTAGTATAGTGAAAGGTGAAGCTTTCTTT. It yields the protein CASSIVKGEAFF.

The V call is TRBV7-2, the J call TRBJ1-6; 7 bases align to TRBD1. The germline CDR1 and CDR2 sequences are SGHTA and FQGNSA. CDR3 length: 16 amino acids. The ends lost 5 bases at V and 9 bases at J; junction bases unmatched: 13. CDR3 residues: CASSPSTGTVTSPLHF. In DNA form, the CDR3 reads TGTGCCAGCAGCCCATCAACCGGGACAGTGACTTCACCCCTCCACTTT.

The chain combines TRBV7-8 with TRBJ2-7; 8 bases are a match to TRBD1. With V trimmed by 1 base and J by 6 bases, 8 bases remained unmatched. Germline lookup yields CDR1 SGHVS and CDR2 FQNEAQ. There are 15 residues in the CDR3. The CDR3 DNA sequence: TGTGCCAGCAGCTTAGGACAGGGGAAGGGTCTCGAGCAGTACTTC. It translates to CASSLGQGKGLEQYF.

The J gene is TRBJ1-6, the V gene TRBV30; D gene unclear. V was trimmed by 1 base and J by 6 bases, leaving 10 bases between them. CDR1 and CDR2 (germline): GTSNPN, SVGIG (reference sequence). This CDR3 has 14 residues. CDR3 sequence (DNA): TGTGCCTGGAGTGGGTTTTGGGGTAATTCACCCCTCCACTTT. The encoded protein is CAWSGFWGNSPLHF.

The rearrangement links TRBV5-1 to TRBJ1-1, with a tentative D call TRBD1 (5 bases). The CDR3 extends over 15 amino acids. Trimming stripped 1 base from V and 0 bases from J, with 10 bases between. Germline values: CDR1 SGHRS, CDR2 YFSETQ. CDR3 in DNA: TGCGCCAGCAGCTTGACCCCGACAGTGAACACTGAAGCTTTCTTT. Encoded protein: CASSLTPTVNTEAFF. Looking up the rest from reference TRBV5-1 and TRBJ1-1 gives the full variable domain: KAGVTQTPRYLIKTRGQQVTLSCSPISGHRSVSWYQQTPGQGLQFLFEYFSETQRNKGNFPGRFSGRQFSNSRSEMNVSTLELGDSALYLCASSLTPTVNTEAFFGQGTRLTVV.

The V call is TRBV7-9, the J call TRBJ2-5; 7 positions match TRBD2. The V segment lost 5 bases and the J segment 2 bases; nucleotides outside the gene matches: 5. The CDR3 has 14 residues. In germline, CDR1 is SEHNR, CDR2 FQNEAQ (reference sequence). The CDR3 DNA is TGTGCCAGCAGCCATGCTAGCGGTCAAGAGACCCAGTACTTC. Its translation is CASSHASGQETQYF.

The chain is built from TRBV28 and TRBJ1-5, with TRBD1 matching 7 bases. V shed 1 base, J shed 8 bases, and the junction held 5 bases outside the gene matches. Germline CDR1 is MDHEN and CDR2 is SYDVKM. CDR3 length equals 14 residues. The CDR3: CASSLSGGSEPQHF. In DNA, the CDR3 is TGTGCCAGCAGTTTATCAGGGGGTAGCGAGCCCCAGCATTTT. The full variable domain, in which reference TRBV28 and TRBJ1-5 provide the parts outside the CDR3, is DVKVTQSSRYLVKRTGEKVFLECVQDMDHENMFWYRQDPGLGLRLIYFSYDVKMKEKGDIPEGYSVSREKKERFSLILESASTNQTSMYLCASSLSGGSEPQHFGDGTRLSIL.

The J gene is TRBJ1-5, the V gene TRBV19; D unresolved. Germline V gives CDR1 LNHDA, CDR2 SQIVND (reference sequence). CDR3 length: 14 residues. Trimming stripped 3 bases from V and 7 bases from J, with 13 bases between. The CDR3 DNA reads TGTGCCAGTAGTATTGTCCAGCCGGGACAGCCCCAGCATTTT. As protein: CASSIVQPGQPQHF.

CDR3 amino acids: CAWSVTSGKYF. The CDR3, as DNA: TGTGCCTGGAGTGTAACTAGCGGGAAGTATTTT. The chain combines TRBV30 with TRBJ2-3; TRBD2 matches 10 bases. This CDR3 spans 11 amino acids. Germline values: CDR1 GTSNPN, CDR2 SVGIG (reference sequence). V was clipped by 0 bases and J by 13 bases; unmatched bases: 1.

This clone was seen just once. The rearrangement joins TRBV5-1 to TRBJ2-7, with D possibly matching TRBD1 (6 bases). CDR3 length equals 17 residues. V was clipped by 4 bases and J by 0 bases, with 20 bases between them. The V gene's germline CDR1 is SGHRS and CDR2 YFSETQ. The CDR3 loop is CASSKFTGTLLSYEQYF. The CDR3 DNA reads TGCGCCAGCAGCAAATTTACAGGGACCCTACTCTCCTACGAGCAGTACTTC.

The chain employs TRBV28 and TRBJ1-5; D is perhaps TRBD1 (6 bases). The CDR3 runs 13 residues. Germline lookup yields CDR1 MDHEN and CDR2 SYDVKM. V lost 2 bases and J lost 8, with 10 bases in between. The CDR3 nucleotides are TGTGCCAGCAGTTTAGGTCAGGGGAAGCCCCAGCATTTT. Residues: CASSLGQGKPQHF.

The chain uses TRBV4-3 and TRBJ1-2; D gene unclear. Trimming stripped 0 bases from V and 4 bases from J, with 9 bases between. Per the germline V gene, CDR1 is LGHNA and CDR2 is YSLEER. The CDR3 runs to 14 residues. CDR3 DNA: TGCGCCAGCAGCCAAGAATACCGGGCCTATGGCTACACCTTC. Amino acids: CASSQEYRAYGYTF.

The rearrangement uses TRBV5-6 and TRBJ2-1, with a weak D call TRBD1 (5 bases). This CDR3 has 12 amino acids. CDR1 is SGHDT and CDR2 is YYEEEE in the germline V gene. Trimming took 4 bases from V and 8 from J, leaving 10 bases between them. In DNA form, the CDR3 reads TGTGCCAGCAGCCCAGACAGCTATGAGCAGTTCTTC. Protein product: CASSPDSYEQFF.

This chain links TRBV7-9 with TRBJ1-5; D remains ambiguous. Germline assignment: CDR1 SEHNR and CDR2 FQNEAQ (reference sequence). V was pared by 7 bases and J by 2 bases, with 9 bases between. The CDR3 totals 13 residues. CDR3 amino acids: CASTLDGNQPQHF. The CDR3 nucleotides are TGTGCCAGCACCTTGGACGGCAATCAGCCCCAGCATTTT.

This chain uses TRBV6-5 with TRBJ1-2, with no clear D. With 2 bases removed from V and 3 bases from J, the gap between germline ends came to 7 bases. The CDR3 consists of 13 residues. The germline V gene has CDR1 MNHEY and CDR2 SVGAGI. The CDR3 protein is CASSYEAYYGYTF. DNA for the CDR3: TGTGCCAGCAGTTACGAGGCCTACTATGGCTACACCTTC.

This chain uses TRBV30 with TRBJ2-7; 10 bases are a match to TRBD1. Germline V CDR1 and CDR2: GTSNPN, SVGIG (reference sequence). The ends lost 6 bases at V and 6 bases at J; junction bases unmatched: 14. This CDR3 has 15 residues. The CDR3 DNA is TGTGCCTGTTGTGACCGGGACAGGGGAATCTCCGAGCAGTACTTC. Protein product: CACCDRDRGISEQYF.

V usage is TRBV5-1 and J usage is TRBJ1-3; 7 nucleotides line up with TRBD1. V lost 4 bases to trimming and J lost 4 bases; unmatched junction nucleotides: 5. The CDR3 is 14 amino acids. Germline CDR1 reads SGHRS; CDR2 reads YFSETQ. As DNA, the CDR3 is TGCGCCAGCAGCGTCACAGGGGACGGAAACACCATATATTTT. It translates to CASSVTGDGNTIYF.

The J gene is TRBJ2-5, the V gene TRBV5-1; 10 nucleotides align to TRBD2. The CDR3 contains 16 residues. V lost 7 bases to trimming and J lost 4 bases; unmatched junction nucleotides: 13. The V gene's germline CDR1 is SGHRS and CDR2 YFSETQ. In DNA, the CDR3 is TGCGCCAGCCTCAAGGGAGCGGGGGGGCCTGTAGAGACCCAGTACTTC. Protein sequence: CASLKGAGGPVETQYF. Together with reference TRBV5-1 and TRBJ2-5, the CDR3 gives the full variable domain: KAGVTQTPRYLIKTRGQQVTLSCSPISGHRSVSWYQQTPGQGLQFLFEYFSETQRNKGNFPGRFSGRQFSNSRSEMNVSTLELGDSALYLCASLKGAGGPVETQYFGPGTRLLVL.